This T cell receptor (beta chain) was retrieved from a study of T cell responses to AZD1222 COVID-19 vaccine. Study background: Analyses pooled second doses at about 4 or about 12 weeks.

The CDR3 length is 13 residues. V shed 3 bases and J shed 4 bases, with 9 bases lying between them. Germline V gene sequence: CDR1 SGHTA, CDR2 FQGNSA. Whole-study results and caveats: Across spike, vaccine-associated CD4 TCRs were found, dominant at 160-218 and 743-854. Baseline testing showed seropositivity in only six AZD1222 recipients.

Assay used: immunoSEQ multiplex PCR; TCRdb lists only in-frame clones, some missing. The sample holds roughly 140,000 clones, around 91% seen once. About this clone itself: Its antigen is not identified.

The rearrangement links TRBV7-2 to TRBJ1-1, with D unclear. The sequence derives from an adult in good health. This specimen was peripheral blood, taken on day 0 of AZD1222 vaccination. DNA of the CDR3: TGTGCCAGCAGCTTCACGTGGACCACTGAAGCTTTCTTT. Protein: CASSFTWTTEAFF.